The 5 T cell receptor beta chains reported below all come from one sample, sequenced in a study of cytomegalovirus exposure and HLA in healthy donors. PCR used 60 Vbeta primers and 13 Jbeta primers. Using immunoSEQ multiplex PCR, the repertoire was profiled, and TCRdb retains in-frame clones only, with some absent. The table lists 150,000 to 200,000 clones, approximately 70% of them singletons. Sequencing used PBMCs. The receptor set was obtained from a man aged 40-49 years in good health and CMV-seropositive.

This rearrangement joins TRBV6-6 to TRBJ2-7, with TRBD1 as a possible D gene (5 bases). The CDR3 consists of 13 residues. The germline gives CDR1 MNHNY, CDR2 SVGAGI (reference sequence). Deletions cut 2 bases from V and 3 bases from J, with 8 bases between. The CDR3 coding sequence is TGTGCCAGCAGTTACAGAAGGGGCTACGAGCAGTACTTC. Its protein product is CASSYRRGYEQYF.

This clone was observed a single time. The chain is built from TRBV2 and TRBJ2-2; 9 bases are a match to TRBD2. CDR3 length: 15 amino acids. Germline assignment: CDR1 SNHLY and CDR2 FYNNEI. Germline trimming cut 6 bases from V and 1 base from J; bases unmatched to any gene: 3. In DNA, the CDR3 is TGTGCCAGCAGCCTAGCGGGGATGAACACCGGGGAGCTGTTTTTT. It codes for CASSLAGMNTGELFF.

This clone was recorded a few times. The chain has TRBV7-2 and TRBJ1-1, with 7 bases fitting TRBD1. Trimming took 2 bases from V and 11 from J; bases not matched to a gene: 8. Germline-derived CDR1 and CDR2 are SGHTA and FQGNSA. The CDR3 totals 13 residues. In nucleotides, the CDR3 is TGTGCCAGCAGCTTAATAACAGGGGAAAGGGCTTTCTTT. It translates to CASSLITGERAFF.

In this sample, this clone turned up a few times. The V and J genes are TRBV7-9 and TRBJ2-7; 7 bases are a match to TRBD1. The CDR3 runs to 15 residues. Germline V gene lookup returns CDR1 SEHNR and CDR2 FQNEAQ (reference sequence). J gave up 2 bases and V 1 base, and 5 bases lay outside the gene matches. The CDR3 region has the DNA TGTGCCAGCAGCTTAGGGACAGGAGTAACCTACGAGCAGTACTTC. Translating gives CASSLGTGVTYEQYF.

This clone showed up just once. The chain couples TRBV27 to TRBJ1-6; D gene ambiguous. Per the germline V gene, CDR1 is MNHEY and CDR2 is SMNVEV (reference sequence). Between the trimmed V and J ends, which lost 2 bases and 5 bases, there was a span of 7 bases. The CDR3 covers 14 residues. CDR3 sequence reads: CASSLRRNNSPLHF. CDR3 coding DNA: TGTGCCAGCAGTTTACGCAGAAATAATTCACCCCTCCACTTT.